This T cell receptor (beta chain) was observed in a study of cytomegalovirus exposure and HLA in healthy donors. Study conclusions and caveats: Association of a missense DCLRE1C variant with TCR beta V- and J-gene trimming was reported in a later analysis. There were a few CMV-associated chains whose specificity for CMV antigens was confirmed in vitro.

In germline, CDR1 is DFQATT, CDR2 SNEGSKA (reference sequence). The CDR3 loop spans 10 amino acids. This clone was seen a few times. Its specificity is unknown. These donors, healthy bone marrow donors, were studied. The PCR made use of 60 Vbeta and 13 Jbeta primers. The protocol was immunoSEQ multiplex PCR, while the TCRdb copy is restricted to in-frame clones and leaves out a portion. The sample comprises about 110,000 clones, roughly 80% of which are singletons, and 2% to 2.5% rests with the top ten. This TCR derives from a man in his forties or fifties in good health and CMV-seronegative. The sample consisted of PBMCs. The J gene is TRBJ2-5, the V gene TRBV20-1; 7 bases align to TRBD2. CDR3 DNA sequence: TGCACCGCGGGGGTAGAGACCCAGTACTTC. Residues: CTAGVETQYF.